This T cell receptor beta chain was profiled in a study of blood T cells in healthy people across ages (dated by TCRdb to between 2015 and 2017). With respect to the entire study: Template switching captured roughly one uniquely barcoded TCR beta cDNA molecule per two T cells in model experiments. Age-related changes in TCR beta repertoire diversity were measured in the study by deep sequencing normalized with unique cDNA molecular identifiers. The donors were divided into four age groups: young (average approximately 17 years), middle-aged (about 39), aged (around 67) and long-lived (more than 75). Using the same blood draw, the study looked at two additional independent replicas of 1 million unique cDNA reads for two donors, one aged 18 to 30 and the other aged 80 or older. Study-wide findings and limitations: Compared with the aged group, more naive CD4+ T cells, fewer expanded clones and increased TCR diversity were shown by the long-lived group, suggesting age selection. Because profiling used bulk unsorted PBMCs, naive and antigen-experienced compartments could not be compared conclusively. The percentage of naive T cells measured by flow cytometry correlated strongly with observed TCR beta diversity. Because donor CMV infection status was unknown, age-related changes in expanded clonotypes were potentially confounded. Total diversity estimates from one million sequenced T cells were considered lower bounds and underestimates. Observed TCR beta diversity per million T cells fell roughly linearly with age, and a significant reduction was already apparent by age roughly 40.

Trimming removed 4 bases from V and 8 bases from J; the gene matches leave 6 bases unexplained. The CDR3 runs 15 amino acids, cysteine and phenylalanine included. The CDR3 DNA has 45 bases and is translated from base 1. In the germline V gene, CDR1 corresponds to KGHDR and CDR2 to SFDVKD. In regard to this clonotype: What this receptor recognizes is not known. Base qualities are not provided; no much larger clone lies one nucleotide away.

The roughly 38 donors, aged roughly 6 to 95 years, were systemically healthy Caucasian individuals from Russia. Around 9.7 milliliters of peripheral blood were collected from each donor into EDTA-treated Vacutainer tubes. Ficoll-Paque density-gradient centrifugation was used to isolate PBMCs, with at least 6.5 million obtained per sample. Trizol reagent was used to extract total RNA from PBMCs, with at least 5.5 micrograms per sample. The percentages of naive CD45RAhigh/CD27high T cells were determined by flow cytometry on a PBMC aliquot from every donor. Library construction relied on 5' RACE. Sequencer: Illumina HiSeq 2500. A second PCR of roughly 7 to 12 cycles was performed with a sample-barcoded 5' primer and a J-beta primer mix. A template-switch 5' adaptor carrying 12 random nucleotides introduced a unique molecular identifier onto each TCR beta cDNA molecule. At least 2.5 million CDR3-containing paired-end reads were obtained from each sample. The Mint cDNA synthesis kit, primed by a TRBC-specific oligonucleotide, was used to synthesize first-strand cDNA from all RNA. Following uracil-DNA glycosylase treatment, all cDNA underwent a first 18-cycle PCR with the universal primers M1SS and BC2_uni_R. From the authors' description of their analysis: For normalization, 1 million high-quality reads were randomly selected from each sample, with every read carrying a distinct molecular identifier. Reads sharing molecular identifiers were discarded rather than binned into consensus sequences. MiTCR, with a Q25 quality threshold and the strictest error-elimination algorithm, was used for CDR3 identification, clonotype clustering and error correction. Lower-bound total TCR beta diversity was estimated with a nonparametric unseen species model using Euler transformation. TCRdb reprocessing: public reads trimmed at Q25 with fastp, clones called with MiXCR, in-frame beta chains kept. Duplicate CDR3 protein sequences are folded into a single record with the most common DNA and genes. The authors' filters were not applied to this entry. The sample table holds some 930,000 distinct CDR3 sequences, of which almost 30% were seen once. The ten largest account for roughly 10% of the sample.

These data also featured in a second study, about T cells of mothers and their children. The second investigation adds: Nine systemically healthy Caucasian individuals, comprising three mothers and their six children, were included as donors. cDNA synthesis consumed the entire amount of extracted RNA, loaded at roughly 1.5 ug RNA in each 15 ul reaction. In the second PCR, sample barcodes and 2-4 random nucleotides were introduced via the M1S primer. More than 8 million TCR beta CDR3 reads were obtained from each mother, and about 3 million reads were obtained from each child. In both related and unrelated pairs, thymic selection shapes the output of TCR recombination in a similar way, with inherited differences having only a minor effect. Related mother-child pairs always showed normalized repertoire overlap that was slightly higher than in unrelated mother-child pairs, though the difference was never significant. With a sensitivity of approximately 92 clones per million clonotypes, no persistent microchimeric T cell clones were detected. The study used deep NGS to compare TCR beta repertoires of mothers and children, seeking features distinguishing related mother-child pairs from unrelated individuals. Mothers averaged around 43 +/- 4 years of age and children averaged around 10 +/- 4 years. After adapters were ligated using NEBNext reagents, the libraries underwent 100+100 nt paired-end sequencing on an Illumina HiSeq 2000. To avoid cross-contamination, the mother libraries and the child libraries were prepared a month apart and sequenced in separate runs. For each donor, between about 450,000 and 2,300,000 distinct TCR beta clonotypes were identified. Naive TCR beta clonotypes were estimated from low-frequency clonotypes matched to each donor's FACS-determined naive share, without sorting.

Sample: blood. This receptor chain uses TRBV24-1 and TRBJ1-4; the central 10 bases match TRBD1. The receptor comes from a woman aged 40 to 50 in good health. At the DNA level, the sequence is TGTGCCACCAGTGACTCAAGACAGGGGGCAGAAAAACTGTTTTTT. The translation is CATSDSRQGAEKLFF.